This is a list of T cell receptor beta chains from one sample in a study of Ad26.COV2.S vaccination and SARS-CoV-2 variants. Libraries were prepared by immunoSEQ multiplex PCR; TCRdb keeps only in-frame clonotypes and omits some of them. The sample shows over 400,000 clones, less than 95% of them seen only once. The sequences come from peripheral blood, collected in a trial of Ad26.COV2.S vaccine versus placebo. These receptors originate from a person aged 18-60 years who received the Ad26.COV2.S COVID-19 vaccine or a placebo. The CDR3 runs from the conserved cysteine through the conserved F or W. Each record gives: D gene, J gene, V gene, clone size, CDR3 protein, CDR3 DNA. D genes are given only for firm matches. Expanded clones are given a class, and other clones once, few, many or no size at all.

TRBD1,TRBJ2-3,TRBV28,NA,CASSYPGQGVGDTQYF,TGTGCCAGCAGTTATCCGGGACAGGGTGTGGGAGATACGCAGTATTTT
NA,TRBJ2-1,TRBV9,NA,CASSVGSSLSSYNEQFF,TGTGCCAGCAGCGTAGGTAGTAGCTTGAGCTCCTACAATGAGCAGTTCTTC
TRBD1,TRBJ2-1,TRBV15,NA,CATSRPSAGQGNNEQFF,TGTGCCACCAGCAGACCCTCCGCCGGACAGGGTAACAATGAGCAGTTCTTC
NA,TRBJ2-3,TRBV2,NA,CASSGGLSTDTQYF,TGTGCCAGCAGTGGAGGATTAAGCACAGATACGCAGTATTTT
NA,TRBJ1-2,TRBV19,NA,CASSPGEGSYGYTF,TGTGCCAGTAGTCCTGGGGAGGGATCCTATGGCTACACCTTC
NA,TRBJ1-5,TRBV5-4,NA,CASSLEGTAAQHF,TGTGCCAGCAGCTTGGAGGGGACTGCCGCCCAGCATTTT
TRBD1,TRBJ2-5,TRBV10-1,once,CASSETGAETQYF,TGCGCCAGCAGTGAGACAGGGGCAGAGACCCAGTACTTC
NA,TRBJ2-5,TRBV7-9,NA,CASSPQPVTGRFQETQYF,TGTGCCAGCAGTCCCCAGCCTGTGACGGGCCGATTCCAAGAGACCCAGTACTTC
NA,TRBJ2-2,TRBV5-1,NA,CASSLEPGSTGELFF,TGCGCCAGCAGCTTGGAACCAGGCTCCACCGGGGAGCTGTTTTTT
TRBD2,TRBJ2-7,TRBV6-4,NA,CASSALAGGNYEQYF,TGTGCCAGCAGTGCCTTAGCGGGAGGGAACTACGAGCAGTACTTC
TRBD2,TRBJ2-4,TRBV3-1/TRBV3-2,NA,CASSQDSGGLGKNIQYF,TGTGCCAGCAGCCAAGATAGCGGGGGGTTGGGCAAAAACATTCAGTACTTC
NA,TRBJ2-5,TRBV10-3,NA,CAISEANQETQYF,TGTGCCATCAGTGAAGCGAACCAAGAGACCCAGTACTTC
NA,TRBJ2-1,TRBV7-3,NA,CASSLSPQYEQFF,TGTGCCAGCAGCTTAAGCCCCCAGTATGAGCAGTTCTTC
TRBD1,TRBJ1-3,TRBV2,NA,CASSFDLPGQVSGNTIYF,TGTGCCAGCAGTTTCGACCTACCAGGACAGGTCTCTGGAAACACCATATATTTT
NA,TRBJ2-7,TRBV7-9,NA,CASSLVASLYEQYF,TGTGCCAGCAGCTTAGTGGCTAGTCTCTACGAGCAGTACTTC
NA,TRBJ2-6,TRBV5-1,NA,CASQGRGSSGANVLTF,TGCGCCAGCCAAGGCAGGGGATCATCTGGGGCCAACGTCCTGACTTTC
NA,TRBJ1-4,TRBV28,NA,CASLAGGAGEKLFF,TGTGCCAGCCTGGCGGGGGGCGCCGGTGAAAAACTGTTTTTT
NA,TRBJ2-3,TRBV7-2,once,CASSLQGFAQYF,TGTGCCAGCAGCTTACAGGGGTTTGCGCAGTATTTT
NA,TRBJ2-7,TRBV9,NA,CASSPGSTYEQYF,TGTGCCAGCAGCCCCGGGTCGACCTACGAGCAGTACTTC
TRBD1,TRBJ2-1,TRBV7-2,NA,CASIPSLRTGPLDEQFF,TGTGCCAGCATCCCAAGCCTGCGGACAGGCCCCTTGGATGAGCAGTTCTTC
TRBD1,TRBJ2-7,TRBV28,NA,CASSSGTGFHEQYF,TGTGCCAGCAGCTCCGGGACAGGGTTCCACGAGCAGTACTTC
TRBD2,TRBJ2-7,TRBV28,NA,CAFKGTSGSSPYEQYF,TGTGCCTTCAAGGGAACTAGCGGGAGTTCTCCCTACGAGCAGTACTTC
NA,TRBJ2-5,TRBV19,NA,CASSIPPPTQYF,TGTGCCAGTAGTATCCCCCCGCCGACCCAGTACTTC
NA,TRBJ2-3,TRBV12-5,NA,CASGLQEGDTQYF,TGTGCTAGTGGTTTGCAGGAGGGAGATACGCAGTATTTT
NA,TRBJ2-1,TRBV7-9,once,CASSPGTFSSYNEQFF,TGTGCCAGCAGCCCTGGGACTTTCAGCTCCTACAATGAGCAGTTCTTC
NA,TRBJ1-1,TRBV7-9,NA,CASSLTVPFEGDTEAFF,TGTGCCAGCAGCTTAACGGTCCCCTTCGAGGGGGACACTGAAGCTTTCTTT
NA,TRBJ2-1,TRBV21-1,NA,CASTNPGPSRSYNEQFF,TGTGCCAGCACCAACCCGGGACCTTCGCGCTCCTACAATGAGCAGTTCTTC
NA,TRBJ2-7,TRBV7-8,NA,CASSPRQPPTEQYF,TGTGCCAGCAGCCCCCGACAGCCCCCTACGGAGCAGTACTTC
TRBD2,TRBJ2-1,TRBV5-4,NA,CASSPPPSGIHNEQFF,TGTGCCAGCAGCCCCCCGCCTAGCGGGATCCACAATGAGCAGTTCTTC
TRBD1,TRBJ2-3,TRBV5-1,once,CASATGGLSSTDTQYF,TGCGCCAGCGCCACAGGGGGCCTTTCTAGCACAGATACGCAGTATTTT
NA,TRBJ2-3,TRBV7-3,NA,CASSVGATDTQYF,TGTGCCAGCTCCGTTGGGGCGACAGATACGCAGTATTTT
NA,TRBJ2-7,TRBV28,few,CASRGSPYEQYF,TGTGCCAGCAGGGGGTCCCCCTACGAGCAGTACTTC
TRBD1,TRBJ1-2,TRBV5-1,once,CASSRGLNYGYTF,TGCGCCAGCAGCAGGGGGCTTAACTATGGCTACACCTTC
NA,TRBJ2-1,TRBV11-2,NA,CASSLAPHGGLNNEQFF,TGTGCCAGCAGCTTAGCCCCCCATGGCGGACTGAACAATGAGCAGTTCTTC
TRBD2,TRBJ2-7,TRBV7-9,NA,CASSPPGLAGVNYEQYF,TGTGCCAGCAGCCCCCCCGGACTAGCGGGAGTTAACTACGAGCAGTACTTC
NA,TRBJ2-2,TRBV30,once,CAWENTGELFF,TGTGCCTGGGAGAACACCGGGGAGCTGTTTTTT
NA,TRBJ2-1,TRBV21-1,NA,CASSSPGLAGAGEQFF,TGTGCCAGCAGCTCACCGGGACTAGCGGGAGCTGGTGAGCAGTTCTTC
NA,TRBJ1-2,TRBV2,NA,CASSVRQDYGYTF,TGTGCCAGCAGTGTAAGACAGGACTATGGCTACACCTTC
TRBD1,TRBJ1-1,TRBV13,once,CASSLPPGQGNTEAFF,TGTGCCAGCAGCTTACCCCCCGGACAGGGGAACACTGAAGCTTTCTTT
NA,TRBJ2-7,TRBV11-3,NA,CASSLRGRGYEQYF,TGTGCCAGCAGCTTAAGGGGCCGGGGCTACGAGCAGTACTTC
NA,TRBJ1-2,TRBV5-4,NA,CASSTWGVIANYGYTF,TGTGCCAGCAGCACCTGGGGGGTGATAGCTAACTATGGCTACACCTTC